Listed here are 28 T cell receptor beta chains from one sample, sequenced in a study of T cell responses to AZD1222 COVID-19 vaccine (dated by TCRdb to the early 2020s). The method was the immunoSEQ multiplex PCR assay. TCRdb re-hosts the immuneACCESS table, in-frame sequences only. Its copies lack some clones; in the studies checked, an unresolved V gene accounts for under half of them, and the cause for the rest is not known. Present in this sample are around 110,000 clones, 80% to 90% of which were seen just once. Clones ranked in the top ten supply 3% to 4% of the sample. The time point label, as the study defines it: baseline before first vaccination. What the treatment or condition label conveys for this sample: meningococcal conjugate vaccine given as trial control. The sequenced sample was peripheral blood, obtained on day 0 of MenACWY control vaccination. Receptor source: an adult in good health.

The J gene is TRBJ2-1, the V gene TRBV2, with 10 bases aligning to TRBD2. The germline gives CDR1 SNHLY, CDR2 FYNNEI. This CDR3 comprises 14 residues. V was clipped by 4 bases and J by 5 bases; unmatched bases: 2. The CDR3 region has the DNA TGTGCCAGCAGTGCTAGCGGGGGACACAATGAGCAGTTCTTC. Residues: CASSASGGHNEQFF.

In its sample, this clone was seen a few times. The J gene is TRBJ1-2, the V gene TRBV7-8; unclear D gene. The CDR3 length is 15 residues. CDR1 and CDR2 (germline): SGHVS, FQNEAQ. Deletions cut 1 base from V and 5 bases from J, with 14 bases between. The CDR3 bases are TGTGCCAGCAGCTTAGGAGGGCCCGGCGGATATGGCTACACCTTC. Translation: CASSLGGPGGYGYTF.

CDR3 residues: CASSDSKTGSYGYTF. CDR3 nucleotide sequence: TGTGCCAGCAGTGACTCAAAGACAGGATCCTATGGCTACACCTTC. The rearrangement links TRBV6-4 to TRBJ1-2; tentative D call: TRBD1 (6 bases). The CDR3 spans 15 residues. Looked up from germline, CDR1 is MRHNA and CDR2 is SNTAGT. The V end was cut by 0 bases, the J end by 4 bases, with 12 bases between.

V and J are TRBV10-1 and TRBJ2-3; 8 bases are shared with TRBD1. Germline CDR1 and CDR2: WNHNN and SYGVQD (reference sequence). V was clipped by 3 bases and J by 4 bases; unmatched bases: 6. This CDR3 spans 15 amino acids. The CDR3 DNA reads as TGCGCCAGCAGTGACTACGGACAGGGATCAGATACGCAGTATTTT. Translated: CASSDYGQGSDTQYF.

The gene calls are TRBV18 and TRBJ2-7; D may be TRBD1 (6 bases). V lost 3 bases, J lost 0 bases, and 12 bases lay in between. The CDR3 extends over 15 amino acids. Germline V lookup: CDR1 KGHSH, CDR2 LQKENI. The CDR3 nucleotides read TGTGCCAGCTCACCCAGTACAGGGAGCTCCTACGAGCAGTACTTC. It is translated as CASSPSTGSSYEQYF.

The chain uses TRBV28 and TRBJ1-3; D is perhaps TRBD1 (6 bases). The CDR3 has 15 residues. Germline lookup yields CDR1 MDHEN and CDR2 SYDVKM. Between the trimmed V and J ends, which lost 4 bases and 4 bases, there was a span of 14 bases. The CDR3 region has the DNA TGTGCCAGCAGTTCCCTCACAGGGCTCGGAAACACCATATATTTT. This codes for CASSSLTGLGNTIYF.

This sequence joins TRBV19 and TRBJ2-3, with D possibly TRBD2 on 7 matching bases. This CDR3 has 16 residues. Per the germline V gene, CDR1 is LNHDA and CDR2 is SQIVND (reference sequence). The V end lost 2 bases, the J end lost 4 bases, and 16 bases lay between the germline ends. The CDR3 loop reads CASSIYGGRASDTQYF. The CDR3 nucleotides are TGTGCCAGTAGTATATACGGGGGGCGGGCCTCAGATACGCAGTATTTT.

The chain joins TRBV5-4 to TRBJ2-5; 7 positions match TRBD1. The CDR3 runs 15 residues. CDR1 is SGHNT, CDR2 YYREEE, per germline (reference sequence). With V trimmed by 7 bases and J by 2 bases, 11 bases remained unmatched. In nucleotides, the CDR3 is TGTGCCAGCTACGGGTGGGACAGTTGGCAAGAGACCCAGTACTTC. Protein sequence: CASYGWDSWQETQYF.

The CDR3 region has the DNA TGTGCCAGCAGCAAAGGGGGCCCGGGGTCCTACGAGCAGTACTTC. Translating it yields CASSKGGPGSYEQYF. V usage is TRBV9 and J usage is TRBJ2-7; 7 nucleotides match TRBD1. This CDR3 has 15 amino acids. V gave up 4 bases and J gave up 1 base; unmatched junction bases: 8. From germline, CDR1 is SGDLS and CDR2 YYNGEE.

The chain has TRBV28 and TRBJ2-6, with a weak D call TRBD1 (5 bases). The CDR3 is 17 residues long. Germline-derived CDR1 and CDR2 are MDHEN and SYDVKM. Trimming stripped 0 bases from V and 0 bases from J, with 9 bases between. The CDR3 loop reads CASSLWGRSSGANVLTF. The CDR3 nucleotides read TGTGCCAGCAGTTTATGGGGGCGGAGCTCTGGGGCCAACGTCCTGACTTTC.

This chain connects TRBV14 to TRBJ2-2; TRBD1 aligns across 10 bases. The CDR3 length is 15 residues. With 4 bases clipped from V and 3 bases from J, the junction kept 2 bases outside the gene matches. Germline V gene data show CDR1 as SGHDN and CDR2 as FVKESK. The CDR3 region has the DNA TGTGCCAGCAGCCTCGGGACAGGGGACACCGGGGAGCTGTTTTTT. Its protein is CASSLGTGDTGELFF.

The J gene is TRBJ1-6, the V gene TRBV19, with 9 nucleotides matching TRBD1. The CDR3 runs to 16 residues. Germline assignment: CDR1 LNHDA and CDR2 SQIVND (reference sequence). The V gene end was trimmed by 4 bases and the J gene end by 7 bases; junction bases not matched to a gene: 8. In DNA form, the CDR3 reads TGTGCCAGTAGTACCCACCGGGACAGGGAGAATTCACCCCTCCACTTT. It yields the protein CASSTHRDRENSPLHF.

Worth noting for this clone: This specimen includes other DNA sequences encoding the same CDR3. J is TRBJ2-1 and V is TRBV6-2 or TRBV6-3; D may match TRBD1 or TRBD2 (5 bases each). The CDR3 runs to 14 residues. Trimming pared 1 base from V and 7 bases from J, leaving 11 bases between. Germline V gene sequence: CDR1 MNHEY, CDR2 SVGEGT. The DNA of the CDR3 is TGTGCCAGCAGTTACTTGGGACGGGATAATGAGCAGTTCTTC. This codes for CASSYLGRDNEQFF.

The chain couples TRBV18 to TRBJ2-3; 7 nucleotides align to TRBD1. The CDR3 totals 15 residues. Germline loops: CDR1 KGHSH, CDR2 LQKENI. J was trimmed by 2 bases and V by 3 bases; bases with no gene match: 5. The CDR3 loop reads CASSPRGLITDTQYF. The CDR3 DNA reads TGTGCCAGCTCACCTAGGGGGCTGATCACAGATACGCAGTATTTT.

The chain has TRBV6-5 and TRBJ1-2; D is ambiguous. This CDR3 has 14 amino acids. Looked up from germline, CDR1 is MNHEY and CDR2 is SVGAGI. Trimming left V 4 bases short and J 4 bases short, with 13 bases between. The CDR3 DNA follows: TGTGCCAGCAGTTTCCGCGTAGGGATCTATGGCTACACCTTC. As protein: CASSFRVGIYGYTF.

This chain joins TRBV11-2 and TRBJ2-3, with TRBD2 as a possible D gene (7 bases). Trimming left V 5 bases short and J 7 bases short, with 28 bases between. The CDR3 extends over 18 amino acids. CDR1 and CDR2 (germline): SGHAT, FQNNGV. The CDR3 loop reads CASSQIRSRGLNQHTQYF. CDR3 bases: TGTGCCAGCAGCCAGATCAGGTCGCGGGGGCTGAATCAACATACGCAGTATTTT.

The V and J genes are TRBV9 and TRBJ1-1; D unclear. V dropped 3 bases and J dropped 1 base, with 10 bases sitting between them. CDR3 size: 14 residues. The germline gives CDR1 SGDLS, CDR2 YYNGEE. CDR3 sequence (DNA): TGTGCCAGCAGCGACCTGGCGGGGAACACTGAAGCTTTCTTT. Translated, it gives CASSDLAGNTEAFF.

This clone came up a few times. The rearrangement links TRBV28 to TRBJ1-1, with 7 bases identical to TRBD1. Per germline, CDR1 MDHEN and CDR2 SYDVKM. The CDR3 has 15 amino acids. J gave up 1 base and V 3 bases, and 5 bases lay outside the gene matches. The chain's CDR3 is CASSFGDRPNTEAFF. In DNA, the CDR3 is TGTGCCAGCAGTTTCGGGGACAGACCGAACACTGAAGCTTTCTTT. The variable domain in full, with the rest retrieved from reference TRBV28 and TRBJ1-1, is DVKVTQSSRYLVKRTGEKVFLECVQDMDHENMFWYRQDPGLGLRLIYFSYDVKMKEKGDIPEGYSVSREKKERFSLILESASTNQTSMYLCASSFGDRPNTEAFFGQGTRLTVV.

The rearrangement uses TRBV2 and TRBJ2-3, with 12 bases matching TRBD2. V dropped 6 bases and J dropped 6; count of bases not matched to a gene: 7. Germline CDR1 is SNHLY and CDR2 is FYNNEI. The CDR3 totals 15 residues. This CDR3 reads CASRALAGGEDTQYF. CDR3 in DNA: TGTGCCAGCAGAGCCCTAGCGGGGGGGGAGGATACGCAGTATTTT.

The chain is built from TRBV30 and TRBJ1-4, with unresolved D. Germline V gives CDR1 GTSNPN, CDR2 SVGIG (reference sequence). CDR3 length: 16 amino acids. Trimming removed 0 bases at V and 2 bases at J, with 13 bases between. The CDR3 DNA reads as TGTGCCTGGAGTGTACACCAAGGAGGGACTAATGAAAAACTGTTTTTT. Encoded protein: CAWSVHQGGTNEKLFF.

Only a few counts were recorded for this clone. The genes are TRBV15 and TRBJ2-1; 12 bases map to TRBD2. The junction had 3 bases not matched to a gene; V was cut back by 2 bases and J by 4 bases. Germline V gene data show CDR1 as LNHNV and CDR2 as YYDKDF (reference sequence). CDR3 length: 16 amino acids. Here the CDR3 reads CATSRLAGGFYNEQFF. The DNA of the CDR3 is TGTGCCACCAGCAGACTAGCGGGGGGGTTTTACAATGAGCAGTTCTTC.

J is TRBJ1-1 and V is TRBV18; 11 bases fit TRBD1. CDR1 and CDR2 from the germline V gene are KGHSH and LQKENI. The CDR3 spans 17 residues. J was trimmed by 5 bases and V by 6 bases; bases with no gene match: 14. The DNA for the CDR3 is TGTGCCAGCTCCCAGGCGGCGGGACAGGGGGTGGTAACTGAAGCTTTCTTT. This encodes CASSQAAGQGVVTEAFF.

This rearrangement joins TRBV6-6 to TRBJ1-1; 10 nucleotides agree with TRBD1. This CDR3 comprises 15 residues. The V segment lost 7 bases and the J segment 1 base; nucleotides outside the gene matches: 6. Germline CDR1 MNHNY, CDR2 SVGAGI (reference sequence). The CDR3 coding sequence is TGTGCCAGCAATCCCGGGGACAGGGGGAACACTGAAGCTTTCTTT. Translation gives CASNPGDRGNTEAFF.

V is TRBV7-6 and J is TRBJ1-4; D remains unclear. Germline V gene lookup returns CDR1 SGHVS and CDR2 FNYEAQ. Trimming cost V 1 base and J 2 bases, with 5 bases left between them. The CDR3 extends over 14 amino acids. CDR3 coding DNA: TGTGCCAGCAGCTTAGACGGGACTAATGAAAAACTGTTTTTT. This codes for CASSLDGTNEKLFF.

The chain has TRBV10-1 and TRBJ2-1, with 9 bases identical to TRBD2. CDR1 is WNHNN, CDR2 SYGVQD, per germline (reference sequence). With V trimmed by 4 bases and J by 7 bases, 5 bases remained unmatched. This CDR3 has 14 residues. In DNA form, the CDR3 reads TGCGCCAGCAGTGCGGCTAGCGGGGCGAATGAGCAGTTCTTC. Its translation is CASSAASGANEQFF.

The chain joins TRBV29-1 to TRBJ2-1, with D perhaps matching TRBD1 or TRBD2 (5 bases each). V was trimmed by 7 bases and J by 5 bases, leaving 15 bases between them. Germline V gene sequence: CDR1 SQVTM, CDR2 ANQGSEA. The CDR3 has 13 amino acids. The DNA of the CDR3 is TGCAGCGGGTGGGGGACCAGCAACAATGAGCAGTTCTTC. Translated, it gives CSGWGTSNNEQFF.

This clone has just a few counts. The chain combines TRBV9 with TRBJ2-2, with D perhaps TRBD2 (7 bases). Germline V lookup: CDR1 SGDLS, CDR2 YYNGEE. V was clipped by 4 bases and J by 7 bases, with 17 bases between them. CDR3 length equals 15 residues. As DNA, the CDR3 is TGTGCCAGCAGCCCCCGGGGGGCACAGGACGGGGAGCTGTTTTTT. Translating gives CASSPRGAQDGELFF.

This chain joins TRBV13 and TRBJ2-1, with TRBD2 identical over 12 bases. After removal of 5 bases from V and 5 bases from J, the junction contained 7 bases not matched to a gene. This CDR3 is built from 16 residues. Germline V gene data show CDR1 as PRHDT and CDR2 as FYEKMQ (reference sequence). The DNA for the CDR3 is TGTGCCAGCAGCACGATACTAGCGGGGGGAGACAATGAGCAGTTCTTC. Translated, it gives CASSTILAGGDNEQFF.